These T cell receptor beta chains were read from a single sample in a study of regulatory T cells in long-lasting Graves disease. TCRdb reprocessed the multiplex PCR reads with MiXCR, giving one entry per CDR3 protein. Here the sample spans 350,000 to 500,000 distinct CDR3 sequences, approximately 14% being singletons. These same records also appear under a second study, on T cells in Graves' hyperthyroidism and ophthalmopathy.

This specimen was peripheral blood mononuclear cells (PBMCs), taken at new diagnosis, from a patient treated with antithyroid drugs. Receptors were obtained from a woman between 50 and 59 years old with Graves disease. The CDR3 runs from the conserved cysteine through the conserved F or W. The order of the fields is V gene, D gene, J gene, clone size, CDR3 protein, CDR3 DNA. The D gene is left open where the match is weak. For some rows the clone size is stated as once, few or many, or as a class when expanded; others skip it.

TRBV12-3/TRBV12-4	TRBD2	TRBJ2-5	many	CASSFVAGDGETQYF	TGTGCCAGCAGTTTTGTAGCGGGAGATGGAGAGACCCAGTACTTC
TRBV30	TRBD2	TRBJ2-1	few	CAWTGLAGYPGPNEQFF	TGTGCCTGGACCGGACTAGCGGGATATCCCGGTCCCAATGAGCAGTTCTTC
TRBV29-1	TRBD2	TRBJ2-2	.	CSVDNTGTSGDTGELFF	TGCAGCGTAGACAACACCGGGACTAGCGGGGACACCGGGGAGCTGTTTTTT
TRBV12-3/TRBV12-4	.	TRBJ2-1	many	CASSLEVYEQFF	TGTGCCAGCAGTTTAGAGGTCTATGAGCAGTTCTTC
TRBV6-1	TRBD1	TRBJ2-7	.	CATKPSGTVTGQYF	TGTGCCACCAAACCTTCGGGGACAGTGACGGGGCAGTACTTC
TRBV18	.	TRBJ1-1	many	CASSPYRKENSEAFF	TGTGCCAGCTCACCGTACCGCAAAGAAAATAGTGAAGCTTTCTTT
TRBV11-2	.	TRBJ2-3	many	CASSSRNTDTQYF	TGTGCCAGCAGCTCCAGGAACACAGATACGCAGTATTTT
TRBV28	.	TRBJ2-1	.	CASSLFPSLGLDNEQFF	TGTGCCAGCAGTTTATTCCCTAGCCTTGGGCTCGACAATGAGCAGTTCTTC
TRBV10-3	TRBD2	TRBJ2-2	.	CAIRSLAGVTGELFF	TGTGCCATCAGGTCACTAGCGGGAGTCACCGGGGAGCTGTTTTTT
TRBV5-1	.	TRBJ2-1	many	CASSYDNEQFF	TGCGCCAGCAGCTACGACAATGAGCAGTTCTTC
TRBV27	TRBD2	TRBJ2-7	.	CASSVGTSGGLYEQYF	TGTGCCAGCAGTGTAGGGACTAGCGGGGGTCTTTACGAGCAGTACTTC
TRBV6-5	TRBD1	TRBJ2-5	few	CASSYSIDRVETQYF	TGTGCCAGCAGTTACTCGATTGACAGGGTGGAGACCCAGTACTTC
TRBV28	.	TRBJ2-7	many	CASTSPETTYEQYF	TGTGCCAGCACCTCACCGGAGACAACCTACGAGCAGTACTTC
TRBV11-2	TRBD2	TRBJ2-2	many	CASSILAGQNTGELFF	TGTGCCAGCAGCATCCTAGCGGGACAGAACACCGGGGAGCTGTTTTTT
TRBV12-3/TRBV12-4	.	TRBJ1-1	few	CASGLDYLQGHTEAFF	TGTGCCAGCGGTTTAGATTACCTACAGGGACACACTGAAGCTTTCTTT
TRBV5-1	TRBD2	TRBJ2-2	.	CASSRPRRPGTSGRSPNTGELFF	TGCGCCAGCTCTCGGCCCCGCCGACCGGGGACTAGCGGGAGGTCCCCGAACACCGGGGAGCTGTTTTTT
TRBV28	.	TRBJ1-6	many	CASSSAQGGDSYNSPLHF	TGTGCCAGCAGTTCAGCTCAGGGTGGGGACTCCTATAATTCACCCCTCCACTTT
TRBV2	TRBD1	TRBJ2-7	many	CASSRDRGTYEQYF	TGTGCCAGCAGCCGGGACAGGGGTACCTACGAGCAGTACTTC
TRBV7-9	.	TRBJ2-7	few	CASSSVRAGTYEQYF	TGTGCCAGCAGCTCAGTAAGGGCAGGGACCTACGAGCAGTACTTC
TRBV7-9	TRBD1	TRBJ2-2	many	CASSLGQGQSTGELFF	TGTGCCAGCAGTTTGGGACAGGGACAATCCACCGGGGAGCTGTTTTTT
TRBV10-3	.	TRBJ2-3	few	CAISALAESDTQYF	TGTGCCATCAGTGCCCTGGCGGAGTCAGATACGCAGTATTTT
TRBV7-9	TRBD1	TRBJ1-4	few	CASSQGQGYEKLFF	TGTGCCAGCAGCCAGGGACAGGGGTATGAAAAACTGTTTTTT
TRBV6-1	.	TRBJ2-7	many	CASSPRGASSYEQYF	TGTGCCAGCAGCCCTCGGGGGGCCTCCTCGTACGAGCAGTACTTC
TRBV11-3	.	TRBJ2-1	many	CASSLDAGQGNEQFF	TGTGCCAGCAGCTTAGATGCTGGGCAGGGCAATGAGCAGTTCTTC
TRBV6-1	TRBD1	TRBJ1-2	many	CASSEGQPYGYTF	TGTGCCAGCAGTGAGGGACAGCCCTATGGCTACACCTTC
TRBV28	.	TRBJ2-4	many	CASSLYNIQYF	TGTGCCAGCAGTTTATATAACATTCAGTACTTC
TRBV19	.	TRBJ1-5	few	CASLFEGRGHGQPQHF	TGTGCCAGCCTCTTCGAGGGCCGGGGGCATGGACAGCCCCAGCATTTT
TRBV12-5	.	TRBJ2-5	many	CASGLAESGGQETQYF	TGTGCTAGTGGTTTGGCCGAGTCGGGCGGCCAAGAGACCCAGTACTTC
TRBV12-3/TRBV12-4	TRBD1	TRBJ2-1	many	CASSLPPGQGAWNEQFF	TGTGCCAGCAGTTTACCTCCGGGACAGGGGGCGTGGAATGAGCAGTTCTTC
TRBV29-1	.	TRBJ2-1	many	CSVDVFWSVSRHSYNEQFF	TGCAGCGTTGATGTCTTCTGGTCGGTATCGCGGCACTCCTACAATGAGCAGTTCTTC
TRBV20-1	TRBD1	TRBJ1-1	.	CSAKTGGAGTEAFF	TGCAGTGCTAAAACAGGGGGCGCGGGCACTGAAGCTTTCTTT
TRBV2	.	TRBJ2-3	many	CASRSGVSTDTQYF	TGTGCCAGCAGATCCGGGGTTAGCACAGATACGCAGTATTTT
TRBV5-1	TRBD2	TRBJ2-7	.	CASSVGLADYEQYF	TGCGCCAGCAGCGTGGGACTAGCGGATTACGAGCAGTACTTC
TRBV5-6	TRBD2	TRBJ2-1	.	CASSLLGGGEQFF	TGTGCCAGCAGCTTGCTGGGGGGGGGTGAGCAGTTCTTC
TRBV3-1	.	TRBJ2-1	many	CASSLYTGSQFF	TGTGCCAGCAGCCTATATACAGGGTCCCAGTTCTTC
TRBV18	TRBD1	TRBJ1-6	many	CASSLWTGKDSPLHF	TGTGCCAGCTCACTCTGGACAGGGAAGGATTCACCCCTCCACTTT
TRBV4-1	TRBD2	TRBJ2-1	.	CASSQGLARREQFF	TGCGCCAGCAGCCAAGGACTAGCCCGCCGCGAGCAGTTCTTC
TRBV20-1	.	TRBJ2-1	.	CSASLRPRDGLYYEQFF	TGCAGTGCTAGCCTCCGGCCGCGGGACGGACTCTACTATGAGCAGTTCTTC
TRBV5-1	.	TRBJ2-5	few	CASSPPRALQETQYF	TGCGCCAGCAGCCCTCCTCGGGCGCTCCAAGAGACCCAGTACTTC